This T cell receptor beta chain is from a study of cytomegalovirus exposure and HLA in healthy donors. Regarding the study as a whole: It was in a later analysis that TCR association rates were seen to vary by HLA locus, highest for DRB1 and lowest for HLA-C.

With 60 Vbeta and 13 Jbeta primers, the PCR was carried out. The repertoire was sequenced with immunoSEQ multiplex PCR; TCRdb's copy has only in-frame clones and lacks some. The data hold some 67,000 clones, with approximately 75% observed a single time. As to this clone: Its antigen is undetermined.

Sequencing input: PBMCs. This TCR was sampled from a man between 60 and 75 years old in good health and CMV-seropositive.

The CDR3 sequence is CASSLRTGMNTEAFF. The DNA of the CDR3 is TGTGCCAGCTCACTTCGGACAGGGATGAACACTGAAGCTTTCTTT. The genes are TRBV18 and TRBJ1-1, with TRBD1 matching over 8 bases. The V gene end was trimmed by 4 bases and the J gene end by 0 bases; junction bases not matched to a gene: 4. CDR3 length: 15 residues. Per germline, CDR1 KGHSH and CDR2 LQKENI.